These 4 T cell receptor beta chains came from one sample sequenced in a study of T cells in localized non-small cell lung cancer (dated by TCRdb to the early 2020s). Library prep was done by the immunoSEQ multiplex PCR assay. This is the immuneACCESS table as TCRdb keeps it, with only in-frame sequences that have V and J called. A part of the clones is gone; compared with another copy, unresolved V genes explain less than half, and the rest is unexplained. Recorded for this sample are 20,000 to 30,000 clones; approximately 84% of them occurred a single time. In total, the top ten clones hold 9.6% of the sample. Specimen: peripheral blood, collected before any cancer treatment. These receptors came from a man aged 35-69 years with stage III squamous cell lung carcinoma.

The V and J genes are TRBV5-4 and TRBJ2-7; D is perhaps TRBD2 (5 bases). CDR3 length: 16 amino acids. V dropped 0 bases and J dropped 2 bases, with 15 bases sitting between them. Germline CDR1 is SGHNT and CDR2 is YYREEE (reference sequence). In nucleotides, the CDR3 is TGTGCCAGCAGCTTGGCCAGTCGACGGGGAGCCTACGAGCAGTACTTC. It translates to CASSLASRRGAYEQYF.

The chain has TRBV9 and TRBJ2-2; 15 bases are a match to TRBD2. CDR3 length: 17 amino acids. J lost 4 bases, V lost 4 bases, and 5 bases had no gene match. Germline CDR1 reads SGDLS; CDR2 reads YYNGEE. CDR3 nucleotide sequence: TGTGCCAGCAGCCCCCCGGGACTAGCGGGGGGCACCGGGGAGCTGTTTTTT. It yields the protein CASSPPGLAGGTGELFF.

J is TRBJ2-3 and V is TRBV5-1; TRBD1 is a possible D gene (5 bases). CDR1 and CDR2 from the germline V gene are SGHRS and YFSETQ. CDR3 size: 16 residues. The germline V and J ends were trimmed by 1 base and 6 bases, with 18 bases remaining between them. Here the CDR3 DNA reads TGCGCCAGCAGCTTGTCTAATCAGGGTGGTGGGGATACGCAGTATTTT. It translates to CASSLSNQGGGDTQYF.

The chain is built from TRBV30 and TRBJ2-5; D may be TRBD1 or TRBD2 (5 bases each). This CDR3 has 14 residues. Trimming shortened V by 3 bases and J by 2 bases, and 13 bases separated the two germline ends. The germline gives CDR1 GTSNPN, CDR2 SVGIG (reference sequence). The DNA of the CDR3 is TGTGCCTGGAGCCGGGGACGTCTACAAGAGACCCAGTACTTC. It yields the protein CAWSRGRLQETQYF.